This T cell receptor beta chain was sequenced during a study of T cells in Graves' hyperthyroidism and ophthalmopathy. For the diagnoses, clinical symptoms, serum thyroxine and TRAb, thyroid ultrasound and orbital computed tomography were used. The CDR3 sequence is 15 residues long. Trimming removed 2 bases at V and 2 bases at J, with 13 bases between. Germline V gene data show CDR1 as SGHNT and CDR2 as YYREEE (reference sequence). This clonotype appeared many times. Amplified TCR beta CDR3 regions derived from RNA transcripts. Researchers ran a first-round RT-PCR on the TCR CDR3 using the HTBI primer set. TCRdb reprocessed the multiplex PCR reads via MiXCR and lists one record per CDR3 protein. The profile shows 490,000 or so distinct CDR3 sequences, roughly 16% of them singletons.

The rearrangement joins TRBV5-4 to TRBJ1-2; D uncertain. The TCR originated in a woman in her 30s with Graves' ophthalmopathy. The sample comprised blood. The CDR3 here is CASSLPPGENYGYTF. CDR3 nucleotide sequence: TGTGCCAGCAGCTTACCCCCCGGGGAGAACTATGGCTACACCTTC.